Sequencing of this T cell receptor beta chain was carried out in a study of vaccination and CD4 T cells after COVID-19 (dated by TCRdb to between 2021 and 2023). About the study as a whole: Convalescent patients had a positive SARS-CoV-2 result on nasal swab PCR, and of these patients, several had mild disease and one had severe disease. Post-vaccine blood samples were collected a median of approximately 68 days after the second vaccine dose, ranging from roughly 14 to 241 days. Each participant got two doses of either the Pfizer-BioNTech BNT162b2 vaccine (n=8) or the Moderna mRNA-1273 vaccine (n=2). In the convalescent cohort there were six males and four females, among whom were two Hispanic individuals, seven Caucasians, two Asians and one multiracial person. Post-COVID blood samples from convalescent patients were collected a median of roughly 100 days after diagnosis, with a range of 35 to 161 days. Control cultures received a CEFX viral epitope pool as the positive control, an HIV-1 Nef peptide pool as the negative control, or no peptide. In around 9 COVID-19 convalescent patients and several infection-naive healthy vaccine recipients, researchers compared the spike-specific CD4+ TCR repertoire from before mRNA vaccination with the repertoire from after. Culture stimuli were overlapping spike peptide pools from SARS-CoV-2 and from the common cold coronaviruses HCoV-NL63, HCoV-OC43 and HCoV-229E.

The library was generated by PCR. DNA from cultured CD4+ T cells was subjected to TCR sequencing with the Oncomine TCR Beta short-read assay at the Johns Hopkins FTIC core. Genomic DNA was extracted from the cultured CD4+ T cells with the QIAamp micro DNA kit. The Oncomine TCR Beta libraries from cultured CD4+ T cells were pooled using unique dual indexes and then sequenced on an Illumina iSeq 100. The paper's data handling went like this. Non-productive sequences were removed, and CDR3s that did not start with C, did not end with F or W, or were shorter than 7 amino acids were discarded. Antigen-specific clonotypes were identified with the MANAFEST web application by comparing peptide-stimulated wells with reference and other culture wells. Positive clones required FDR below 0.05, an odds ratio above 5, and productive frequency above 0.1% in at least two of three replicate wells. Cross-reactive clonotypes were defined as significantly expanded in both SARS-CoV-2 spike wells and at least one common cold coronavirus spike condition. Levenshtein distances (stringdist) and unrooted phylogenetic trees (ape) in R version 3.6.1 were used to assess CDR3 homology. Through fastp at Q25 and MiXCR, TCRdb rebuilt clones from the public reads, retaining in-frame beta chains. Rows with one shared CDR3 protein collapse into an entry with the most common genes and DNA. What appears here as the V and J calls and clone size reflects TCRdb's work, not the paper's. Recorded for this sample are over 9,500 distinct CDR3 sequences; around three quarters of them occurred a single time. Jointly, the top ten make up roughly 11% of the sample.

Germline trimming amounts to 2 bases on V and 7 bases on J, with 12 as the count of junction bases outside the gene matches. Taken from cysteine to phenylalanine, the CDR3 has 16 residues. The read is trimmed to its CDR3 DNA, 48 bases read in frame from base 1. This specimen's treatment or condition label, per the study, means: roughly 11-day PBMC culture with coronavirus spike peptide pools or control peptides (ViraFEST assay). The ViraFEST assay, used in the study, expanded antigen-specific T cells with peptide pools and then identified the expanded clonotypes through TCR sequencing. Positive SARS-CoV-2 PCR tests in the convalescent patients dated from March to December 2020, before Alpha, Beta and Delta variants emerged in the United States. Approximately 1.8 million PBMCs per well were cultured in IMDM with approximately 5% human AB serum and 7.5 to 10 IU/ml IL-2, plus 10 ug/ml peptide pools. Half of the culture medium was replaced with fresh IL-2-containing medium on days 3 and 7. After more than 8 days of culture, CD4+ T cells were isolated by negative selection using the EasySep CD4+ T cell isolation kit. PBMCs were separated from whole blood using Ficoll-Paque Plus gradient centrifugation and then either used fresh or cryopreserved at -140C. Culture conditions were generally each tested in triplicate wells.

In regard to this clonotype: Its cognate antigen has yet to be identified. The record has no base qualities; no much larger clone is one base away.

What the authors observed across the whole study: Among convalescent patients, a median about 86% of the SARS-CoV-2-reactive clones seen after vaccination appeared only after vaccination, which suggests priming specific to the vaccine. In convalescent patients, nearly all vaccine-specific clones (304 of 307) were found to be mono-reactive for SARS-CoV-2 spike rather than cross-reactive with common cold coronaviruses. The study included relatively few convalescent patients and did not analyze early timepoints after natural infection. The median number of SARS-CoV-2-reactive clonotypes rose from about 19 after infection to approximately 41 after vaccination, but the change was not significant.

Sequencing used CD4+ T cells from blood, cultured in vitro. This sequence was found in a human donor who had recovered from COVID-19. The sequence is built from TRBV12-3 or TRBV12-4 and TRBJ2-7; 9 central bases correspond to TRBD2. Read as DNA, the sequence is TGTGCCAGCAGTTTATGGGTAGCGGGGGCGGGTGGTGAGCAGTACTTC. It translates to CASSLWVAGAGGEQYF.